Following are 8 T cell receptor beta chains from one sample sequenced in a study of cytomegalovirus exposure and HLA in healthy donors. Sequencing used immunoSEQ multiplex PCR; TCRdb keeps in-frame clones, though not all of them. The data contain under 70,000 clones, around 89% of them singletons. Specimen: PBMCs. The receptors shown here come from a woman aged 18-29 years in good health and CMV-seronegative.

The gene calls are TRBV6-5 and TRBJ2-7; 9 bases agree with TRBD2. The germline V gene has CDR1 MNHEY and CDR2 SVGAGI. This CDR3 spans 15 amino acids. V was pared by 4 bases and J by 2 bases, with 6 bases of the junction left unmatched. The chain's CDR3 is CASSSGLAITYEQYF. The CDR3, as DNA: TGTGCCAGCAGTTCCGGACTAGCGATAACCTACGAGCAGTACTTC.

This clone was recorded a few times. The J gene is TRBJ1-1, the V gene TRBV4-3; 9 nucleotides match TRBD1. Losses at the gene ends were 0 bases for V and 10 bases for J; bases not matched to a gene: 6. This CDR3 has 14 residues. Per germline, CDR1 LGHNA and CDR2 YSLEER. CDR3 sequence reads: CASSQDWDRDGAFF. In DNA, the CDR3 is TGCGCCAGCAGCCAAGATTGGGACAGGGACGGAGCTTTCTTT.

The gene calls are TRBV20-1 and TRBJ1-2; 9 bases agree with TRBD1. The germline V gene has CDR1 DFQATT and CDR2 SNEGSKA (reference sequence). The CDR3 length is 11 residues. J gave up 6 bases and V 8 bases, and 4 bases lay outside the gene matches. This chain's CDR3 is CSRRTGDGYTF. CDR3 sequence (DNA): TGCAGTAGAAGGACAGGGGATGGCTACACCTTC.

This clone was seen a single time. This chain uses TRBV6-1 with TRBJ2-7; 9 nucleotides line up with TRBD1. Germline V CDR1 and CDR2: MNHNS, SASEGT. With V trimmed by 8 bases and J by 2 bases, 7 bases remained unmatched. The CDR3 length is 14 residues. The CDR3 protein is CASGPGQGAYEQYF. As DNA, the CDR3 is TGTGCCAGCGGTCCGGGACAGGGAGCCTACGAGCAGTACTTC.

V and J are TRBV6-1 and TRBJ1-1; 7 bases match TRBD1. The CDR3 sequence is 12 residues long. Germline CDR1 MNHNS, CDR2 SASEGT. The ends lost 4 bases at V and 6 bases at J; junction bases unmatched: 2. The CDR3 region has the DNA TGTGCCAGCAGTGTCCAGGGGGCTGAAGCTTTCTTT. It yields the protein CASSVQGAEAFF.

The V call is TRBV30, the J call TRBJ1-4; D is undetermined. The V gene's germline CDR1 is GTSNPN and CDR2 SVGIG (reference sequence). This CDR3 is built from 12 residues. V was pared by 1 base and J by 5 bases, with 5 bases between. The CDR3 is CAWSGRNEKLFF. In nucleotides, the CDR3 is TGTGCCTGGAGTGGGCGGAATGAAAAACTGTTTTTT.

The rearrangement links TRBV29-1 to TRBJ2-5; possibly TRBD2 for D (7 bases). The CDR3 covers 15 residues. Trimming pared 6 bases from V and 1 base from J, leaving 18 bases between. The germline V gene encodes CDR1 SQVTM and CDR2 ANQGSEA. The CDR3 DNA reads as TGCAGCGTCCGCCCCCGTGGGGGGGCCCAAGAGACCCAGTACTTC. Translated: CSVRPRGGAQETQYF.

This chain joins TRBV6-4 and TRBJ2-7; 11 nucleotides line up with TRBD2. The CDR3 spans 17 residues. The V gene end was trimmed by 7 bases and the J gene end by 0 bases; junction bases not matched to a gene: 11. The V gene's germline CDR1 is MRHNA and CDR2 SNTAGT. The DNA of the CDR3 is TGTGCCAGCACACCGCTTACTAGCGGGAGTCACTCCTACGAGCAGTACTTC. Translated, it gives CASTPLTSGSHSYEQYF.